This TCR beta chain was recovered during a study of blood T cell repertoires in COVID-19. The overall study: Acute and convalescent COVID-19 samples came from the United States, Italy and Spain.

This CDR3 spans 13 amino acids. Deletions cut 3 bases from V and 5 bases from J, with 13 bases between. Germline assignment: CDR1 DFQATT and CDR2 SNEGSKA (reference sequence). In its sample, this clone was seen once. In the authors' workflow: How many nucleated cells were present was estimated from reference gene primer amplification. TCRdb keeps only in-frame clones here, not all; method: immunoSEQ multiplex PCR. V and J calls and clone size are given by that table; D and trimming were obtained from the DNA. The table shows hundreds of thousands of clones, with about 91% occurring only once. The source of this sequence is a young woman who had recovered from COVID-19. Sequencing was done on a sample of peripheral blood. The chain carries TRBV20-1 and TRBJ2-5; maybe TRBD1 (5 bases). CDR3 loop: CSASGQGGETQYF. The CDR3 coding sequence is TGCAGTGCTAGTGGGCAGGGTGGCGAGACCCAGTACTTC.